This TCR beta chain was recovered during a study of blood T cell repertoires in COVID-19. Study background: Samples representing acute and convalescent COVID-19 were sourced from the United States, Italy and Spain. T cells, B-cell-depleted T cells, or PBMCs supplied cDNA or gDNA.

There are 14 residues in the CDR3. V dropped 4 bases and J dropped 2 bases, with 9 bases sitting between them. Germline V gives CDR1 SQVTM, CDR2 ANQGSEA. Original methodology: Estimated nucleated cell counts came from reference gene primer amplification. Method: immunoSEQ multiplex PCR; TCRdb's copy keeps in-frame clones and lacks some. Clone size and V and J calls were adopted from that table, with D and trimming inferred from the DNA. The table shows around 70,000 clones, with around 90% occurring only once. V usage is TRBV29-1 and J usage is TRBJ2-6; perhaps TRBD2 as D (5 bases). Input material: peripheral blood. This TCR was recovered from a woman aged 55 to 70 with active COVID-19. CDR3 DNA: TGCAGCGTTGCGGCCGGGACTGGGGCCAACGTCCTGACTTTC. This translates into CSVAAGTGANVLTF. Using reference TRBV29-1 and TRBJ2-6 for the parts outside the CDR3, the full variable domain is SAVISQKPSRDICQRGTSLTIQCQVDSQVTMMFWYRQQPGQSLTLIATANQGSEATYESGFVIDKFPISRPNLTFSTLTVSNMSPEDSSIYLCSVAAGTGANVLTFGAGSRLTVL.